This TCR beta chain was recovered during a study of tumor-infiltrating lymphocytes in oesophageal squamous cell carcinoma (dated by TCRdb to 2016 to 2017). The CDR3 runs 14 amino acids, cysteine and phenylalanine included. Kept here is only the CDR3 DNA, which spans 42 bases and is read in frame from base 1. A remark on this clonotype: What this receptor recognizes is not known. Its ends do not fully match the called genes, so a read error is possible.

To prepare the library, PCR was applied. This sample was sequenced with an Illumina HiSeq 2000. TCRdb's own reprocessing of the public reads used fastp at Q25 and MiXCR and kept productive beta chains. Rows merge per CDR3 protein into single entries with the most common DNA and genes. The sample contains approximately 20,000 distinct CDR3 sequences, approximately 39% of them found a single time. Jointly, the top ten make up roughly 38% of the sample. The sample was esophageal tumor tissue. The TCR was taken from a male donor with esophageal squamous cell carcinoma. The chain is assembled from TRBV12-3 or TRBV12-4 and TRBJ2-5, with TRBD1 tentatively as D gene (6 bases match). The sequenced DNA: TGTGCCAGCACCTCCGGGACAAAGAATTCACCCCTCCACTTC. The encoded protein is CASTSGTKNSPLHF.